This T cell receptor beta chain was recovered during a study of T cell repertoires in cytomegalovirus infection. Overall study: Both a matching HLA type and CMV infection were indicated by public TCR beta signatures.

This CDR3 has 15 amino acids. V lost 7 bases and J 4 bases, leaving 16 bases between the germline ends. There are many counts of this clonotype. No antigen is known for it. TCRdb used MiXCR to reprocess the reads, holding one entry per CDR3 protein. The sample comprises about 260,000 distinct CDR3 sequences, over 8% of which are singletons, and more than 13% rests with the top ten. Study-wide results and limits: The study identified carriers of CMV plus the relevant HLA from cumulative public TCR beta family frequency. Clonotypes of TCR beta that were HLA-C-restricted and CMV-specific dominated the ex vivo response.

This sequence was found in a human donor in good health (CMV status not recorded). Some clones in this sample may be carry-over from other donors' samples. Sample: PBMCs. The rearrangement links TRBV12-3 or TRBV12-4 to TRBJ2-2; D might be TRBD2 (6 bases). CDR3: CASTPRHGGTGELFF. The CDR3 DNA follows: TGTGCCAGCACTCCTAGACACGGGGGCACCGGGGAGCTGTTTTTT.